This note documents a single TCR beta chain sequence. Antigen: not known. cDNA synthesis used the whole RNA isolate, giving expressed TCRB sequences. Profiling relied on immunoSEQ multiplex PCR, and the TCRdb table lists in-frame clones only, not all of them. The sample lists about 52,000 clones; roughly 40% were seen once. Germline V gene sequence: CDR1 SGDLS, CDR2 YYNGEE. Trimming cost V 2 bases and J 0 bases, with 9 bases left between them. The CDR3 loop spans 15 amino acids. The data originate from a study of beta chain features in type 1 diabetes. Turning to the study itself: On cell yields, gender and age, patients and healthy donors were similar. Study observations and caveats: Lower insertion and higher deletion counts appeared at VDJ junctions in type 1 diabetes patients. Type 1 diabetes patients showed a moderate but significant shortening of TCRB CDR3s in all four CD4+ subsets. PCR, the amplification step, might favor shorter templates, equally in patients and controls.

The specimen sequenced was Tregs from blood. V usage is TRBV9 and J usage is TRBJ2-1; possible D gene TRBD2, 6 bases. The clonotype was recovered from a man between 25 and 39 years old with type 1 diabetes. The CDR3 region is CASSVYGSSYNEQFF. CDR3 nucleotide sequence: TGTGCCAGCAGCGTTTACGGGAGCTCCTACAATGAGCAGTTCTTC.